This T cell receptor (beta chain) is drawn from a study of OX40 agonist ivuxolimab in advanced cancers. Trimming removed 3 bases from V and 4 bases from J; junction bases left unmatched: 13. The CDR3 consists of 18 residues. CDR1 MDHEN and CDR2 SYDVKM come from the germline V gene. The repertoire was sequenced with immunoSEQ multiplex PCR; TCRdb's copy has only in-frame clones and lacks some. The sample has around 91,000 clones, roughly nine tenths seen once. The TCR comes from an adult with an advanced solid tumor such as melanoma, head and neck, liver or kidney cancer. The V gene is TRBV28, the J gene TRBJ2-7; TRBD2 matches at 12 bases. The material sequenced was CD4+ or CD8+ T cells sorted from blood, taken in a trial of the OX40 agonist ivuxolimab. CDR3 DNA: TGTGCCAGCAGTTTGTCTGGAACGGGGACTAGCGGGCTTTACGAGCAGTACTTC. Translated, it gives CASSLSGTGTSGLYEQYF.